Sequencing of this T cell receptor (beta chain) was carried out in a study of blood T cell repertoires in COVID-19. The CDR3 consists of 17 residues. CDR1 is LGHDT and CDR2 is YNNKEL in the germline V gene (reference sequence). The V end was cut by 0 bases, the J end by 0 bases, with 9 bases between. Cohorts were based on clinical histories the participants reported. Those designated as exposed participants met a COVID-19 case within 2 weeks before study entry. In the source study's methods: Reference gene primers were amplified, and this amplification served to estimate nucleated cell counts. Only in-frame clones appear in the TCRdb table, and some are missing; sequencing was by immunoSEQ multiplex PCR. V and J calls and clone size are given by that table; D and trimming were obtained from the DNA. The sample consists of approximately 220,000 clones, roughly 90% of them appearing once.

The origin of this receptor is a man aged 30 to 39 who had been exposed to COVID-19. The rearrangement links TRBV3-1 (or the pseudogene TRBV3-2) to TRBJ1-6; possibly TRBD1 for D (5 bases). Sequencing input: PBMCs or T cells enriched from blood (not recorded which). As DNA, the CDR3 is TGTGCCAGCAGCCAAGAGGGGGGGAGCTCCTATAATTCACCCCTCCACTTT. The encoded protein is CASSQEGGSSYNSPLHF.